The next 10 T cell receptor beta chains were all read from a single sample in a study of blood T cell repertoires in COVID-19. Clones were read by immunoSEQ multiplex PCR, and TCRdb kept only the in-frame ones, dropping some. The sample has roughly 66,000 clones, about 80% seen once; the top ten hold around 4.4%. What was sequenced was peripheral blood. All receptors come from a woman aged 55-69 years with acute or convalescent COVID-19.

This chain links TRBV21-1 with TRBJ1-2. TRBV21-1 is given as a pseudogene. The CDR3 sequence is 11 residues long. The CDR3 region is CASSKSCGYTF. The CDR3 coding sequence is TGTGCCAGCAGCAAGTCCTGTGGCTACACCTTC.

The CDR3 DNA sequence: TGTGCCAGCAGCTTAGTCCTGGGCACCGTCGGGGCCAACGTCCTGACTTTC. Its translation: CASSLVLGTVGANVLTF. The rearrangement joins TRBV11-2 to TRBJ2-6; unclear D gene. V was clipped by 1 base and J by 4 bases, with 14 bases between them. Germline loops: CDR1 SGHAT, CDR2 FQNNGV. This CDR3 is built from 17 residues.

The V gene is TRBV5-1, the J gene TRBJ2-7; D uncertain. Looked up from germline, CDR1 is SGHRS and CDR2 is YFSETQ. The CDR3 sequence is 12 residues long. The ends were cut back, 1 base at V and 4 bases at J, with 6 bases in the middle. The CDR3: CASSLNRYEQYF. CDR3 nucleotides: TGCGCCAGCAGCTTGAATAGATACGAGCAGTACTTC.

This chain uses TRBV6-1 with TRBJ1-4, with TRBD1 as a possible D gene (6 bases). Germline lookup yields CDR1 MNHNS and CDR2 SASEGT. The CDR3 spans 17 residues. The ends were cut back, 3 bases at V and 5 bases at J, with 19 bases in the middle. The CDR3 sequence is CASSDDLRGAFNEKLFF. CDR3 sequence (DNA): TGTGCCAGCAGTGATGATCTGCGGGGGGCCTTCAATGAAAAACTGTTTTTT.

CDR3 bases: TGTGCCAGTAGCACTAGCGCAGATACGCAGTATTTT. This sequence encodes CASSTSADTQYF. The V gene is TRBV19, the J gene TRBJ2-3; TRBD2 matches 7 bases. The J segment lost 4 bases and the V segment lost 6 bases, leaving 1 base of the junction unmatched. Germline-derived CDR1 and CDR2 are LNHDA and SQIVND (reference sequence). The CDR3 sequence is 12 residues long.

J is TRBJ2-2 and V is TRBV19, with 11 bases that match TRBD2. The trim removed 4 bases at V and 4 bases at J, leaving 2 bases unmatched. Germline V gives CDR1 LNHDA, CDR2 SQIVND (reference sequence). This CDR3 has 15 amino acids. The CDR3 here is CASSTGTSGTGELFF. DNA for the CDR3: TGTGCCAGTAGTACCGGGACTAGCGGCACCGGGGAGCTGTTTTTT.

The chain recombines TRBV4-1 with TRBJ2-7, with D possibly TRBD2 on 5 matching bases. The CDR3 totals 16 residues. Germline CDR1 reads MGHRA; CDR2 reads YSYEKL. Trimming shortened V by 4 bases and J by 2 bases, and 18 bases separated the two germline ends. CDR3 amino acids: CASSLPQFSGAYEQYF. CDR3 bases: TGCGCCAGCAGCCTTCCCCAGTTCAGCGGAGCCTACGAGCAGTACTTC.

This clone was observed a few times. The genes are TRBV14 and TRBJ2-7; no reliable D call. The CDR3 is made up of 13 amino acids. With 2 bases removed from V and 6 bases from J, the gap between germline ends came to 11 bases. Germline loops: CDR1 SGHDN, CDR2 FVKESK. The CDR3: CASSQRTLLEQYF. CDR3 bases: TGTGCCAGCAGCCAAAGAACTTTACTCGAGCAGTACTTC.

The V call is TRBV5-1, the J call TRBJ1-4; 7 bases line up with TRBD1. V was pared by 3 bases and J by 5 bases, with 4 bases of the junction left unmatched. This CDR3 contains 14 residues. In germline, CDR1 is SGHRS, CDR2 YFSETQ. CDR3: CASSSGQNNEKLFF. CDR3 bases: TGCGCCAGCAGCTCGGGACAGAACAATGAAAAACTGTTTTTT.

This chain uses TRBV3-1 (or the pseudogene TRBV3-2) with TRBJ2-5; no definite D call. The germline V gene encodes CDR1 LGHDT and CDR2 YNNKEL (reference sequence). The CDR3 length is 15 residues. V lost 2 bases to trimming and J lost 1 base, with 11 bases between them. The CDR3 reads CASSQYRGSQETQYF. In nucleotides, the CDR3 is TGTGCCAGCAGCCAATACCGCGGCAGCCAAGAGACCCAGTACTTC.